Listed below are T cell receptor beta chains from one sample, sequenced in a study of CD8 T cells in ankylosing spondylitis. MiXCR, applied by TCRdb to the 5' RACE reads, yields one record per CDR3 protein. Of about 220,000 distinct CDR3 sequences in the sample, around 18% were seen once. Input material: blood, either unsorted or a sorted T cell fraction (not recorded which). The receptor set was obtained from a male donor with ankylosing spondylitis. The CDR3 runs from the conserved cysteine through the conserved F or W. D genes are given only for firm matches. Clone size is stated in some rows and not others, as once, few, many or a class when expanded.

few TRBD1 TRBJ1-1 14 TRBV14 TGTGCCAGCAGTTCTACAGGGGGATGGACTGAAGCTTTCTTT CASSSTGGWTEAFF
NA TRBD1 TRBJ2-7 13 TRBV5-1 TGCGCCAGCAGCCCCGGGACAGGTTGGGAGCAGTACTTC CASSPGTGWEQYF
NA NA TRBJ1-1 14 TRBV5-1 TGCGCCAGCAGCTTGGCCAGCATGAACACTGAAGCTTTCTTT CASSLASMNTEAFF
NA NA TRBJ2-3 15 TRBV9 TGTGCCAGCAGCGCCGTGCGGGAAAGAACAGATACGCAGTATTTT CASSAVRERTDTQYF
NA NA TRBJ2-5 15 TRBV27 TGTGCCAGCAGTTTATCTAAAGGGTACGGTGAGACCCAGTACTTC CASSLSKGYGETQYF
NA TRBD1 TRBJ1-1 17 TRBV12-5 TGTGCTAGTGGTTTGGAAGGGACAGGGTACTTCGGTGCTGAAGCTTTCTTT CASGLEGTGYFGAEAFF
NA NA TRBJ1-1 16 TRBV5-1 TGCGCCAGCAGCTTGGTACGGGAGTCGATGAACACTGAAGCTTTCTTT CASSLVRESMNTEAFF
once TRBD1 TRBJ2-7 17 TRBV2 TGTGCCAGCAGTTGGGGCGCACCGGGACAGGGATTTTACGAGCAGTACTTC CASSWGAPGQGFYEQYF
NA NA TRBJ1-5 18 TRBV14 TGTGCCAGCAGCCAACCAACCCAGGGCGGGATTAGCAATCAGCCCCAGCATTTT CASSQPTQGGISNQPQHF
few NA TRBJ1-1 13 TRBV29-1 TGCAGCGTTGTGCGGGGGCCTGACACTGAAGCTTTCTTT CSVVRGPDTEAFF